Described below is a single TCR beta chain sequence and its context. Data came from immunoSEQ multiplex PCR; TCRdb stores just in-frame clones and leaves some out. The profile shows just under 150,000 clones, 85% to 90% of them singletons. This entry is derived from a study of T cell responses to AZD1222 COVID-19 vaccine. The source is an adult who received the AZD1222 COVID-19 vaccine. Specimen: peripheral blood, collected 28 days after the second AZD1222 dose.

The CDR3 loop reads CASSLSAGEQFF. The CDR3 bases are TGTGCCAGCAGCTTATCTGCGGGTGAGCAGTTCTTC. This chain connects TRBV7-9 to TRBJ2-1; D is perhaps TRBD2 (5 bases). The CDR3 sequence is 12 residues long. Trimming left V 2 bases short and J 9 bases short, with 8 bases between. Germline CDR1 SEHNR, CDR2 FQNEAQ (reference sequence).